The clone carrying this T cell receptor beta chain was recorded only once. This sample is part of a study of blood T cell repertoires in COVID-19. Study-wide context: Samples of COVID-19 (acute and convalescent) were obtained from the United States, Italy and Spain. T cells, B-cell-depleted T cells, or PBMCs supplied cDNA or gDNA.

V was shortened by 4 bases and J by 4 bases, with 16 bases between the two germline ends. The CDR3 totals 15 residues. Germline V lookup: CDR1 SEHNR, CDR2 FQNEAQ (reference sequence). Authors' processing steps: Estimation of nucleated cell counts relied on the amplification of reference gene primers. Libraries were prepared by immunoSEQ multiplex PCR; TCRdb keeps only in-frame clonotypes and omits some of them. Clone size and the V and J calls come from that table; the DNA yielded D and trimming. The sample contains fewer than 300,000 clones, around three quarters of which appear only once. Sequenced: peripheral blood. This clonotype originated in an elderly woman with acute or convalescent COVID-19. This chain links TRBV7-9 with TRBJ1-1, with a weak D call TRBD1 (5 bases). CDR3 protein: CASSSGQTKGTEAFF. The CDR3 region has the DNA TGTGCCAGCAGCTCCGGACAAACGAAGGGCACTGAAGCTTTCTTT.